This is a list of T cell receptor beta chains from one sample in a study of CD8+CD57+ T cells in acquired aplastic anemia. Each CDR3 protein is one row after TCRdb ran MiXCR on the reads. Found here are about 200,000 distinct CDR3 sequences, roughly 33% of them singletons; the top ten hold 1% to 1.3%. The sequenced sample was sorted CD4+, CD8+, or CD8+CD57+ T cells (not recorded which) from PBMCs. Receptors were obtained from a human donor in good health, serving as a control. Each CDR3 is given with its conserved first and last residue. The order of the fields is clone size, V gene, D gene, J gene, CDR3 DNA, CDR3 protein. A D gene is named only where the DNA matches it firmly. For some rows the clone size is stated as once, few or many, or as a class when expanded; others skip it.

>few|TRBV2|NA|TRBJ1-1
TGTGCCAGCAGTGTTAGGCGTGTTGATGAAGCTTTCTTT
CASSVRRVDEAFF
>NA|TRBV3-1|NA|TRBJ1-1
TGTGCCAGCACTCCCTGGGGGGTGGACACTGAAGCCCTCTTT
CASTPWGVDTEALF
>NA|TRBV10-3|NA|TRBJ1-1
TGTGCCATCAGCCCCGGGCCGGTATACACTGAAGCTTTCTTT
CAISPGPVYTEAFF
>NA|TRBV5-1|NA|TRBJ1-1
TGCGCCAGCAGCACCTACGGACAGCTGAACACTGAAGCTTTCTTT
CASSTYGQLNTEAFF
>many|TRBV2|NA|TRBJ2-2
TGTGCCAGCAGTGACAGGGCCACCGGGGAGCTGTTTTTT
CASSDRATGELFF
>NA|TRBV5-1|NA|TRBJ1-1
TGCGCCAGCAGCCTACGTAAAAAGACAGGTTTGGCGAACACTGAAGCTTTCTTT
CASSLRKKTGLANTEAFF
>many|TRBV7-2|NA|TRBJ2-5
TGTGCCAGCAGCACTGGGCGCCAAGAGACCCAGTACTTC
CASSTGRQETQYF
>NA|TRBV2|NA|TRBJ1-2
TGTGCCAGCAGTGAATATGCAGGGCTTTCCCATGGCTACACCTTC
CASSEYAGLSHGYTF
>NA|TRBV3-1|NA|TRBJ1-6
TGTGCCAGCAGGCTCTTGGGTAGTTCACCCCTCCACTTT
CASRLLGSSPLHF
>many|TRBV14|NA|TRBJ2-7
TGTGCCAGCAGCCACGGGCAGGGGTACGAGCAGTACTTC
CASSHGQGYEQYF
>once|TRBV4-2|TRBD1|TRBJ1-3
TGTGCCAGCAGCCGAGATTACAGGGGGCTCGTCGGTAGCTCTGGAAACACCATATATTTC
CASSRDYRGLVGSSGNTIYF
>many|TRBV12-3/TRBV12-4|NA|TRBJ1-1
TGTGCCAGCAAGAATAGGAGCAGCACTGAAGCTTTCTTT
CASKNRSSTEAFF
>many|TRBV2|NA|TRBJ2-2
TGTGCCAGCAGCGATGAGTGGGGGGCTGGGGAGCTGTTTTTT
CASSDEWGAGELFF
>many|TRBV20-1|TRBD2|TRBJ2-1
TGCAGTGCTGTCCTAGCGGGAGGTCTATCCAATGAGCAGTTCTTC
CSAVLAGGLSNEQFF
>once|TRBV25-1|NA|TRBJ2-7
TGTGCCAGCAGTGCCGGCAGGGGCCCCTCCTACGAGCAGTACTTC
CASSAGRGPSYEQYF
>NA|TRBV11-2|NA|TRBJ1-2
TGTGCCAGCAGCTTAGAGGTGGGGATGTTTCCTAACTATGGCCACACCTTC
CASSLEVGMFPNYGHTF
>many|TRBV2|NA|TRBJ1-4
TGTGCCAGCAGTGATTTAGGGGGTGAAAAACTGTTTTTT
CASSDLGGEKLFF
>many|TRBV19|NA|TRBJ1-2
TGTGCCAGTAGTATAACCCAACCTGCTACTAACTATGGCTACACCTTC
CASSITQPATNYGYTF
>many|TRBV20-1|TRBD1|TRBJ1-1
TGCAGTGCTACCCGGACAGGGAGGAACACTGAAGCTTTCTTT
CSATRTGRNTEAFF
>NA|TRBV5-1|NA|TRBJ1-4
TGCGCCAGCAGCTTGCGCAAGACTTCCAATGAAAAACTGTTTTTT
CASSLRKTSNEKLFF
>NA|TRBV2|NA|TRBJ1-5
TGTGCCAGCAGTTTACAGGGAAGGCCGCCCCAGCATTTT
CASSLQGRPPQHF
>few|TRBV13|NA|TRBJ2-1
TGTGCCAGCAGCTTGCTAGGGCTCCGGGCCCACAGGAGCAATGAGCAGTTCTTC
CASSLLGLRAHRSNEQFF
>many|TRBV2|NA|TRBJ1-5
TGTGCCAGCAGCGATCGGTTTAATCAGCCCCAGCATTTT
CASSDRFNQPQHF
>NA|TRBV5-1|NA|TRBJ2-1
TGCGCCAGCAGCTTGTCAGAGGGCAATGAGCAGTTCTTC
CASSLSEGNEQFF
>NA|TRBV19|TRBD1|TRBJ2-7
TGTGCCAGTGGTATATCGGGGACAGGGGCCTACGAGCAGTACTTC
CASGISGTGAYEQYF
>many|TRBV29-1|TRBD2|TRBJ2-2
TGCAGCGCGAGGGAGGGACCCGGGGAGCTGTTTTTT
CSAREGPGELFF
>many|TRBV15|NA|TRBJ2-5
TGTGCCACCAGCAGAGCGAGCCACGAGACCCAGTACTTC
CATSRASHETQYF
>NA|TRBV20-1|NA|TRBJ1-3
TGCAGTGCTAGAGTCAGCGGGGGTCTTACTGGAAACACCATATATTTT
CSARVSGGLTGNTIYF
>many|TRBV2|NA|TRBJ1-4
TGTGCCAGCAGTGGATCCGGGATGCGTAATGAAAAACTGTTTTTT
CASSGSGMRNEKLFF
>many|TRBV6-5|NA|TRBJ1-5
TGTGCCAGCAGTTACGGCCAGGGGAATCAGCCCCAGCATTTT
CASSYGQGNQPQHF
>NA|TRBV2|TRBD1|TRBJ2-1
TGTGCCAGCCACGACAGGGGCGACTACAATGAGCAGTTCTTC
CASHDRGDYNEQFF
>NA|TRBV2|TRBD1|TRBJ2-7
TGTGCCAGCAGCGAGACAGGGGGCGCGGGAAACGAGCAGTACTTC
CASSETGGAGNEQYF
>NA|TRBV12-3/TRBV12-4|NA|TRBJ2-1
TGTGCCAGCAATCATAGGCCGGGGCATGAGCAGTTCTTC
CASNHRPGHEQFF
>many|TRBV10-3|NA|TRBJ2-5
TGTGCCATCAGCACCTTTGAGACCCAGTACTTC
CAISTFETQYF
>NA|TRBV10-2|NA|TRBJ2-5
TGCGCCAGCAGGGCTCAAGAGACCCAGTACTTC
CASRAQETQYF
>few|TRBV4-2|TRBD2|TRBJ2-3
TGTGCCAGCAGCAACAAGCGGGAGAGGGGTACAGATACGCAGTATTTT
CASSNKRERGTDTQYF